This T cell receptor beta chain was recorded in a study of blood T cell repertoires in COVID-19. In the study overall: Donors in the United States, Italy and Spain gave samples during acute or convalescent COVID-19. The cDNA or gDNA used as material had been derived from T cells, B-cell-depleted T cells, or PBMCs.

Per the original data handling: Amplification with reference gene primers provided the estimates of nucleated cell counts. Here immunoSEQ multiplex PCR was the method, and the copy in TCRdb shows in-frame clones only, minus some. That table supplies the V and J calls and clone size; D and trimming were determined from the DNA. This sample has roughly 230,000 clones, with roughly 83% found just once. Germline CDR1 and CDR2: LNHDA and SQIVND (reference sequence). This CDR3 comprises 16 residues. J gave up 1 base and V 5 bases, and 7 bases lay outside the gene matches. The TCR was taken from a woman in her 50s with acute or convalescent COVID-19. Source material: peripheral blood. The chain carries TRBV19 and TRBJ2-3, with 9 bases that match TRBD1. The CDR3 here is CASSEQGAMGTDTQYF. The CDR3, as DNA: TGTGCCAGTAGTGAACAGGGGGCAATGGGCACAGATACGCAGTATTTT.